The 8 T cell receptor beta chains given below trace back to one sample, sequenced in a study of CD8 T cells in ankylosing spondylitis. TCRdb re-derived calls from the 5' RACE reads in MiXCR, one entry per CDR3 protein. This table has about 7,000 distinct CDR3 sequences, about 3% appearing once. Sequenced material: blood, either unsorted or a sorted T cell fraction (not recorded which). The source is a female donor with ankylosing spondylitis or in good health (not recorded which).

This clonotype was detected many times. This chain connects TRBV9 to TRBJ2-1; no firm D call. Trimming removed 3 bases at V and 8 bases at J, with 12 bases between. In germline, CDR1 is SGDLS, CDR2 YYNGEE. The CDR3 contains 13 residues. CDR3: CASSGNPGYEQFF. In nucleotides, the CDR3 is TGTGCCAGCAGCGGGAATCCGGGTTATGAGCAGTTCTTC. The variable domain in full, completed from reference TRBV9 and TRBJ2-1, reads DSGVTQTPKHLITATGQRVTLRCSPRSGDLSVYWYQQSLDQGLQFLIQYYNGEERAKGNILERFSAQQFPDLHSELNLSSLELGDSALYFCASSGNPGYEQFFGPGTRLTVL.

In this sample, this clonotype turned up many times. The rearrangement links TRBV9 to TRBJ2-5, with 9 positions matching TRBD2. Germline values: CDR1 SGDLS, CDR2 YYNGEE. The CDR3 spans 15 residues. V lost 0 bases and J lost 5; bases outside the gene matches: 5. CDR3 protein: CASSVDGGGGETQYF. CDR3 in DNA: TGTGCCAGCAGCGTAGACGGCGGGGGGGGTGAGACCCAGTACTTC.

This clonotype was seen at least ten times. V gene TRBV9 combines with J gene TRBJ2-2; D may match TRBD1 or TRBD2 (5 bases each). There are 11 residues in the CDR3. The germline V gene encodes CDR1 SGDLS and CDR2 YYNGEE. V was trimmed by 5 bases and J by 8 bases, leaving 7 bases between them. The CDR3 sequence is CASSEGGELFF. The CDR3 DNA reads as TGTGCCAGCAGTGAGGGGGGGGAGCTGTTTTTT.

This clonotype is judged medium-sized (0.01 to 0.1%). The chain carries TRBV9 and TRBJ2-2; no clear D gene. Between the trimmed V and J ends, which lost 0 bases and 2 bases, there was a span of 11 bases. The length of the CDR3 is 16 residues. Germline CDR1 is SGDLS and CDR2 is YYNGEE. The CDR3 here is CASSVATSGNTGELFF. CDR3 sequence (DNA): TGTGCCAGCAGCGTAGCTACTTCGGGTAACACCGGGGAGCTGTTTTTT.

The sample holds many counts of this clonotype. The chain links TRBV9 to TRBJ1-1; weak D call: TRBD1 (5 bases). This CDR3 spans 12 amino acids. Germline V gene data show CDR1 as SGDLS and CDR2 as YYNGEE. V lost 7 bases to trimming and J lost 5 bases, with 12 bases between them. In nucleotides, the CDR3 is TGTGCCAGCGCAAGTGGGGGTACTGAAGCTTTCTTT. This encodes CASASGGTEAFF.

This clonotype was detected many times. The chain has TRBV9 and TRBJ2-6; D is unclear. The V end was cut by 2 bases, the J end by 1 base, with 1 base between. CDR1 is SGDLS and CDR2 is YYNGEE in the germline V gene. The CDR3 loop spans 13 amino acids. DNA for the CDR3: TGTGCCAGCAGCGTTTCTGGGGCCAACGTCCTGACTTTC. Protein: CASSVSGANVLTF. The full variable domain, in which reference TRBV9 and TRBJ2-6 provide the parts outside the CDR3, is DSGVTQTPKHLITATGQRVTLRCSPRSGDLSVYWYQQSLDQGLQFLIQYYNGEERAKGNILERFSAQQFPDLHSELNLSSLELGDSALYFCASSVSGANVLTFGAGSRLTVL.

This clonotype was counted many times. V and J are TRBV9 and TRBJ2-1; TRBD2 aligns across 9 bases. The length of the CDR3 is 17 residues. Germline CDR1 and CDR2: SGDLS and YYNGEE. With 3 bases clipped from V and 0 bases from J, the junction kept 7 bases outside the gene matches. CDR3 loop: CASSARTSASSYNEQFF. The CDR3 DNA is TGTGCCAGCAGCGCCCGGACTAGCGCGAGCTCCTACAATGAGCAGTTCTTC.

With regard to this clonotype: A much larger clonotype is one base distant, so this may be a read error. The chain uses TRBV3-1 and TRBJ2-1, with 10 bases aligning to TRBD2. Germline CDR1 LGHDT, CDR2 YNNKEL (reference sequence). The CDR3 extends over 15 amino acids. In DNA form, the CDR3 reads TGTGTCAGCAGCGTAGAAGCGGGAGGGCCGAATGAGCAGTTCTTC. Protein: CVSSVEAGGPNEQFF.